The clone carrying this T cell receptor beta chain was seen ten or more times. Amplified regions were TCR beta CDR3 sequences from RNA transcripts. An initial round of RT-PCR targeting the TCR CDR3 relied on the HTBI primer set. Each CDR3 protein gets one entry after TCRdb re-called the multiplex PCR reads with MiXCR. The sample yields 400,000 or so distinct CDR3 sequences, roughly 15% seen once. This sample was taken from a study of T cells in Graves' hyperthyroidism and ophthalmopathy. PBMCs came from 10 ml fresh peripheral blood. Germline V gene sequence: CDR1 MNHNS, CDR2 SASEGT. V was pared by 5 bases and J by 4 bases, with 20 bases between. CDR3 size: 17 residues.

Sequenced sample: blood. This receptor was taken from a woman aged 60-75 years with Graves' ophthalmopathy. The chain has TRBV6-1 and TRBJ1-4; tentatively, D is TRBD1 (5 bases). The CDR3 coding sequence is TGTGCCAGCAGTTCAGGGCAGGCGCGCATCAATAATGAAAAACTGTTTTTT. Translated, it gives CASSSGQARINNEKLFF.